This entry is about one T cell receptor beta chain. This sample is part of a study of sequential checkpoint blockade in melanoma. On the study more broadly: Patients were randomized 1:1 to nivolumab-then-ipilimumab or ipilimumab-then-nivolumab first-line. Each arm's sequence ended with maintenance nivolumab.

Treatment denoted: randomized to nivolumab then ipilimumab (arm A) or the reverse (arm B). DNA-damaging chemotherapy had not been given to any patient beforehand. PBMC sorting kept live CD3+CD8+ cells without CD19 or CD56. This CDR3 contains 11 residues. Germline assignment: CDR1 SQVTM and CDR2 ANQGSEA. V was clipped by 3 bases and J by 3 bases, with 3 bases between them. Only in-frame clones appear in the TCRdb table, and some are missing; sequencing was by immunoSEQ multiplex PCR. The table lists about 18,000 clones, over 55% of them singletons. The sequence was collected from a human donor with melanoma. The source material was CD8+ T cells sorted from blood (inferred from file names), sampled from a patient given nivolumab and ipilimumab in sequence. The chain recombines TRBV29-1 with TRBJ1-3; D gene ambiguous. CDR3 amino acids: CSVDYGNTIYF. CDR3 bases: TGCAGCGTTGACTATGGAAACACCATATATTTT.